A selection of T cell receptor beta chains follows, all from one sample in a study of blood T cells in healthy people across ages. From the 5' RACE reads, TCRdb called clonotypes with MiXCR, one entry per CDR3 protein. The sample contains around 400,000 distinct CDR3 sequences, roughly half of which appear only once. The sequencing sample was made of blood. The receptor source for this set is a man between 60 and 70 years old in good health. Each CDR3 is given with its conserved first and last residue. Fields, in order: D gene, J gene, V gene, clone size, CDR3 DNA, CDR3 protein. The D gene is left open where the match is weak. Only part of the rows carry a size: once, few, many, or a class if the clone is expanded.

d_call: NA; j_call: TRBJ2-4; v_call: TRBV5-6; clone_size: few; cdr3_nt: TGTGCCAGCAGCCCGGTGGGATCGGGAGTTGGAAACATTCAGTACTTC; cdr3_aa: CASSPVGSGVGNIQYF
d_call: TRBD1; j_call: TRBJ2-7; v_call: TRBV20-1; clone_size: NA; cdr3_nt: TGCAGTGCAGCACAGGGGGCGGTCGCCTACGAGCAGTACTTC; cdr3_aa: CSAAQGAVAYEQYF
d_call: TRBD2; j_call: TRBJ2-1; v_call: TRBV6-5; clone_size: NA; cdr3_nt: TGTGCCAGCAGTCAGCTAGCGGGAGTGGCTGAGCAGTTCTTC; cdr3_aa: CASSQLAGVAEQFF
d_call: NA; j_call: TRBJ1-2; v_call: TRBV18; clone_size: NA; cdr3_nt: TGTGCCAGCTCCCAGGGTAGAGGGCTGGATGGCTACACCTTC; cdr3_aa: CASSQGRGLDGYTF
d_call: TRBD2; j_call: TRBJ2-1; v_call: TRBV6-2/TRBV6-3; clone_size: NA; cdr3_nt: TGTGCCAGCGAGGGACTAGCGGGGAGCTACAATGAGCAGTTCTTC; cdr3_aa: CASEGLAGSYNEQFF
d_call: TRBD1; j_call: TRBJ1-6; v_call: TRBV5-4; clone_size: few; cdr3_nt: TGTGCCAGCAGCCCGCCTGGAGGGGGCAATTCACCCCTCCACTTT; cdr3_aa: CASSPPGGGNSPLHF
d_call: NA; j_call: TRBJ1-5; v_call: TRBV20-1; clone_size: NA; cdr3_nt: TGCAGTGCTAGAAGCCGAGGAGGTGGGGATCAGCCCCAGCATTTT; cdr3_aa: CSARSRGGGDQPQHF
d_call: NA; j_call: TRBJ2-3; v_call: TRBV11-2; clone_size: NA; cdr3_nt: TGTGCCAGCAGCCCACCGGGGCGCACAGATATGCAGTATTTT; cdr3_aa: CASSPPGRTDMQYF
d_call: NA; j_call: TRBJ2-2; v_call: TRBV6-5; clone_size: many; cdr3_nt: TGTGCCAGCAAAGTTAGGAGGAACACCGGGGAGCTGTTTTTT; cdr3_aa: CASKVRRNTGELFF
d_call: NA; j_call: TRBJ2-1; v_call: TRBV20-1; clone_size: NA; cdr3_nt: TGCAGTGCGCAAACTCCTCGCTCCTACAATGAGCAGTTCTTC; cdr3_aa: CSAQTPRSYNEQFF
d_call: NA; j_call: TRBJ2-5; v_call: TRBV7-9; clone_size: NA; cdr3_nt: TGTGCCAGCAGCTCCCCCCGACGGGAGACCCAGTACTTC; cdr3_aa: CASSSPRRETQYF
d_call: NA; j_call: TRBJ2-1; v_call: TRBV28; clone_size: many; cdr3_nt: TGTGCCACCCATACAGGGATTAGCTCCTACAATGAGCAGTTCTTC; cdr3_aa: CATHTGISSYNEQFF
d_call: NA; j_call: TRBJ1-2; v_call: TRBV11-3; clone_size: few; cdr3_nt: TGTGCCAGCACCCTCAGGAGTTATGGCTACACCTTC; cdr3_aa: CASTLRSYGYTF
d_call: TRBD2; j_call: TRBJ2-7; v_call: TRBV7-9; clone_size: NA; cdr3_nt: TGTGCCAGCAGTCCTACTAGCGACGAGCAGTACTTC; cdr3_aa: CASSPTSDEQYF
d_call: NA; j_call: TRBJ1-1; v_call: TRBV11-1; clone_size: NA; cdr3_nt: TGTGCCAGCAGCCTCCTGGACAACACTGAAGCTTTCTTT; cdr3_aa: CASSLLDNTEAFF
d_call: NA; j_call: TRBJ2-7; v_call: TRBV3-1; clone_size: NA; cdr3_nt: TGTGCCAGCAGCCAAGTCGGGTATTCCTACGAGCAGTACTTC; cdr3_aa: CASSQVGYSYEQYF
d_call: NA; j_call: TRBJ2-3; v_call: TRBV3-1; clone_size: few; cdr3_nt: TGTGCCAGCAGCCAGGGCGGAGGTACGCAGTATTTT; cdr3_aa: CASSQGGGTQYF
d_call: NA; j_call: TRBJ1-6; v_call: TRBV7-2; clone_size: NA; cdr3_nt: TGTGCCAGCAGCACCACCACAGGGAACTATAATTCACCCCTCCACTTT; cdr3_aa: CASSTTTGNYNSPLHF
d_call: NA; j_call: TRBJ2-7; v_call: TRBV7-2; clone_size: NA; cdr3_nt: TGTGCCAGCAGCTTCGGCGGGAACTACGAGCAGTACTTC; cdr3_aa: CASSFGGNYEQYF
d_call: NA; j_call: TRBJ2-5; v_call: TRBV4-2; clone_size: NA; cdr3_nt: TGTGCCAGCAGCCAGGAAAGACTAGGGGAGACCCAGTACTTC; cdr3_aa: CASSQERLGETQYF